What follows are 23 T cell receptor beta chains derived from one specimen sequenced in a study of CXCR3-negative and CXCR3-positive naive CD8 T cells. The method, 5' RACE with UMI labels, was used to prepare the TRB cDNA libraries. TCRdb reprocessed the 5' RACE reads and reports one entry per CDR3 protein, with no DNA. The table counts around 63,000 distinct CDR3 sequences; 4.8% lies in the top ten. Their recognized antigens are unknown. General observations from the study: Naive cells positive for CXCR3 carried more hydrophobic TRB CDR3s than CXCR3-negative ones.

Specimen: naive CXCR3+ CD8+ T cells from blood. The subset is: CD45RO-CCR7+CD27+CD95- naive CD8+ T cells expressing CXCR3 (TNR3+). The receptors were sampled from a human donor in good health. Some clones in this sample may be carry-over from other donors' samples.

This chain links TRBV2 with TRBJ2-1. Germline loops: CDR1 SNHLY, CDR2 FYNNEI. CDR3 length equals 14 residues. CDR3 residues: CASTVWDSSNEQFF.

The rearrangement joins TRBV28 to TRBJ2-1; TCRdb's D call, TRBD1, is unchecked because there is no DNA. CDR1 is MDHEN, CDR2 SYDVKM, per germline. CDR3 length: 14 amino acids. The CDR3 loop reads CASYTRGLLNEQFF.

CDR3: CASSFHRDPYEQYF. The gene calls are TRBV7-9 and TRBJ2-7; without DNA, the TCRdb call of TRBD1 cannot be checked. From germline, CDR1 is SEHNR and CDR2 FQNEAQ (reference sequence). The CDR3 covers 14 residues. The full variable domain, completed using reference TRBV7-9 and TRBJ2-7, is DTGVSQNPRHKITKRGQNVTFRCDPISEHNRLYWYRQTLGQGPEFLTYFQNEAQLEKSRLLSDRFSAERPKGSFSTLEIQRTEQGDSAMYLCASSFHRDPYEQYFGPGTRLTVT.

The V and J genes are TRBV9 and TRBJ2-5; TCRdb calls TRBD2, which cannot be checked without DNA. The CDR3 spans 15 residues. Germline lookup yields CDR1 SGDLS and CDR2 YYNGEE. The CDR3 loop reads CASSVVTSGQETQYF.

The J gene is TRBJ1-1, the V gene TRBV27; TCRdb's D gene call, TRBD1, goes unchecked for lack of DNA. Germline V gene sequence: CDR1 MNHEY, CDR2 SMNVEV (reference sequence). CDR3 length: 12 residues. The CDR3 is CASRRGATEAFF.

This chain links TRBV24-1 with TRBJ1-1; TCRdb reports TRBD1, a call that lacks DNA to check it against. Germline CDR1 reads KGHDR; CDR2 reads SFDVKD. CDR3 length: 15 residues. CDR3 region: CATSDFFGGTIEAFF.

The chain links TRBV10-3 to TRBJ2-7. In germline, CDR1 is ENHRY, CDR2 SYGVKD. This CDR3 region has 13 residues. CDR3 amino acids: CAISESETYEQYF.

This CDR3 is CASSLVPDYGYTF. The rearrangement links TRBV7-9 to TRBJ1-2. The V gene's germline CDR1 is SEHNR and CDR2 FQNEAQ (reference sequence). CDR3 length: 13 amino acids.

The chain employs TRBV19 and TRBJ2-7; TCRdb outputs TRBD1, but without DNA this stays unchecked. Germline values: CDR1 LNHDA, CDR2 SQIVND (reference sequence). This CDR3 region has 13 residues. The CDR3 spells CASRGQGSYEQYF.

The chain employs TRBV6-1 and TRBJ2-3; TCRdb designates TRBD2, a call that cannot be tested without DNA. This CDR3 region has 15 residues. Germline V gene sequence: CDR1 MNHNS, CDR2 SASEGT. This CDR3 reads CASSEAEEGADTQYF.

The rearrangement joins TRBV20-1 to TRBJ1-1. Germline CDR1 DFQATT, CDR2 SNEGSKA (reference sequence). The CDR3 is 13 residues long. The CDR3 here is CSAWLAGPTEAFF.

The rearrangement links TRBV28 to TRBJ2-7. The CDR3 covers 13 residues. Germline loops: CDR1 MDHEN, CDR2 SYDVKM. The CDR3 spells CASSRRLSYEQYF.

CDR3 sequence: CASSPLSGAAGYTF. This chain links TRBV12-3 or TRBV12-4 with TRBJ1-2; the TCRdb D gene call, TRBD1, has no DNA to confirm it. This CDR3 has 14 amino acids.

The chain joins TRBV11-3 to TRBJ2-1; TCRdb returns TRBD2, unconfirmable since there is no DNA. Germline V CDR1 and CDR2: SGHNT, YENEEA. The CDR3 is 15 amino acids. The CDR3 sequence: CASTSASGGWNEQFF. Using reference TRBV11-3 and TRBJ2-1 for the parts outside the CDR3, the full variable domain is EAGVVQSPRYKIIEKKQPVAFWCNPISGHNTLYWYLQNLGQGPELLIRYENEEAVDDSQLPKDRFSAERLKGVDSTLKIQPAELGDSAVYLCASTSASGGWNEQFFGPGTRLTVL.

This chain's CDR3 is CASSTAGGSYEQYF. V usage is TRBV11-2 and J usage is TRBJ2-7. This CDR3 region has 14 residues. In germline, CDR1 is SGHAT, CDR2 FQNNGV.

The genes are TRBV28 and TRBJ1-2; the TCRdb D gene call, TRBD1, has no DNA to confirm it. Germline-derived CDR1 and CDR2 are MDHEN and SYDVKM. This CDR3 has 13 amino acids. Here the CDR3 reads CAINRQDNYGYTF.

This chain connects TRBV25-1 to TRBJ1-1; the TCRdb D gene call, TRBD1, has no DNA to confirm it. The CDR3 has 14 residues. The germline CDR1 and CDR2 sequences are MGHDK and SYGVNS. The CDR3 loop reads CASSEEPGSEEAFF.

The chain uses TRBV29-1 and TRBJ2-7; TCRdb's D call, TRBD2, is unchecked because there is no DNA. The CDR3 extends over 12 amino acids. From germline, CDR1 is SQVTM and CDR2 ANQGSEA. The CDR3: CSVVTSGYEQYF.

This CDR3 is CSVVGGPPYEQYF. The rearrangement uses TRBV29-1 and TRBJ2-7; TCRdb's D gene call, TRBD1, goes unchecked for lack of DNA. Germline-derived CDR1 and CDR2 are SQVTM and ANQGSEA. The CDR3 contains 13 residues.

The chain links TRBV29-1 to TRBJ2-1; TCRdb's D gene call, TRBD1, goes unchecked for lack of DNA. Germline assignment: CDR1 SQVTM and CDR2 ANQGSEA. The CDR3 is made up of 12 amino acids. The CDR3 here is CSVLGAGGEQFF.

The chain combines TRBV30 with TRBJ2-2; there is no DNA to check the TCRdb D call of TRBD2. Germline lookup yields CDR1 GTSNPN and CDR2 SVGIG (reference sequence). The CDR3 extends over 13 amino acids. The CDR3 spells CAWLWTLTGELFF.

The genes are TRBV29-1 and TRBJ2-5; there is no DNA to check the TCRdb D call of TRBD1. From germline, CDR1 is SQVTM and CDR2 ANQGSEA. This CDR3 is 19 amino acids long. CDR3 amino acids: CSPPTAPVDRSALGETQYF.

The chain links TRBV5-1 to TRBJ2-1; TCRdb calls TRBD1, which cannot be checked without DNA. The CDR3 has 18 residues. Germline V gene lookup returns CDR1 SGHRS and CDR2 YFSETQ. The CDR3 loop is CASSFKGNFLSSYNEQFF.